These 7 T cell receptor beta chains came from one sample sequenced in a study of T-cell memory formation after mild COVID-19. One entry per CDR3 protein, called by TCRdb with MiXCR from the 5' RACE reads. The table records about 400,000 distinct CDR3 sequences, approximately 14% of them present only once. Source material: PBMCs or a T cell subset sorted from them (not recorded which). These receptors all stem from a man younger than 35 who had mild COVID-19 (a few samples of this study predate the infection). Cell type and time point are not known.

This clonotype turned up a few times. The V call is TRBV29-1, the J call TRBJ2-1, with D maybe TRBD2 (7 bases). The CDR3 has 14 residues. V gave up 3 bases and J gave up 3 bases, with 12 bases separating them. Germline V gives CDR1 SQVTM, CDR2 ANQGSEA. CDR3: CSVEGRGHYNEQFF. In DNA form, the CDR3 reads TGCAGCGTTGAGGGGAGGGGACACTACAATGAGCAGTTCTTC.

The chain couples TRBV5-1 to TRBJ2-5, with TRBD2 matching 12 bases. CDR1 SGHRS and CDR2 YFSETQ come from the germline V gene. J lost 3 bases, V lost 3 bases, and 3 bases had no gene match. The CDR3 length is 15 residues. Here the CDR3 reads CASSSSGGAEETQYF. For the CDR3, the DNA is TGCGCCAGCAGCTCTAGCGGGGGGGCCGAAGAGACCCAGTACTTC.

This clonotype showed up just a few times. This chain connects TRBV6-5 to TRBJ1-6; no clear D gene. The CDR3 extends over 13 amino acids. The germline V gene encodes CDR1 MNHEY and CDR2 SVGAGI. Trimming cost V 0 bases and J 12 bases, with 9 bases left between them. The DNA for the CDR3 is TGTGCCAGCAGTTACTCAGGTGGAAAACCCCTCCACTTT. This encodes CASSYSGGKPLHF.

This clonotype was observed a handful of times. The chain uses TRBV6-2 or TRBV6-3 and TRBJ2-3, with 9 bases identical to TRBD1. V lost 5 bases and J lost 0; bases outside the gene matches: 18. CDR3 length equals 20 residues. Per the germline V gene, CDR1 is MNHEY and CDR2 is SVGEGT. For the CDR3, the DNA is TGTGCCAGCAGTACGACTGGGACAGGGCCGTTAGTCGTTAGCACAGATACGCAGTATTTT. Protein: CASSTTGTGPLVVSTDTQYF.

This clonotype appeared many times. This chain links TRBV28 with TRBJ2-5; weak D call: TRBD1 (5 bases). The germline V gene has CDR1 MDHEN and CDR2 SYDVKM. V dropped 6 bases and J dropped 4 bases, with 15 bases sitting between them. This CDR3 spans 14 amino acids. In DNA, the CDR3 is TGTGCCAGCAGGCAACCCAGGGAAGGAGAGACCCAGTACTTC. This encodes CASRQPREGETQYF.

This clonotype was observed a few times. As DNA, the CDR3 is TGCGCCAGCAGCCAAGTGGGACAGGGGGGATACGAGCAGTACTTC. It encodes CASSQVGQGGYEQYF. This chain uses TRBV4-1 with TRBJ2-7, with TRBD1 matching over 11 bases. Germline V gene sequence: CDR1 MGHRA, CDR2 YSYEKL. After removal of 1 base from V and 4 bases from J, the junction contained 3 bases not matched to a gene. The CDR3 sequence is 15 residues long.

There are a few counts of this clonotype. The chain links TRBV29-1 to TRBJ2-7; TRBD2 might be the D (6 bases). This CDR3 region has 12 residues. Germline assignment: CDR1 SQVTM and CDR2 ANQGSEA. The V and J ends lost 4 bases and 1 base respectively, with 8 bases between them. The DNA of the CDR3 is TGCAGCGTTGGGGGGGATTCCTACGAGCAGTACTTC. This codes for CSVGGDSYEQYF.